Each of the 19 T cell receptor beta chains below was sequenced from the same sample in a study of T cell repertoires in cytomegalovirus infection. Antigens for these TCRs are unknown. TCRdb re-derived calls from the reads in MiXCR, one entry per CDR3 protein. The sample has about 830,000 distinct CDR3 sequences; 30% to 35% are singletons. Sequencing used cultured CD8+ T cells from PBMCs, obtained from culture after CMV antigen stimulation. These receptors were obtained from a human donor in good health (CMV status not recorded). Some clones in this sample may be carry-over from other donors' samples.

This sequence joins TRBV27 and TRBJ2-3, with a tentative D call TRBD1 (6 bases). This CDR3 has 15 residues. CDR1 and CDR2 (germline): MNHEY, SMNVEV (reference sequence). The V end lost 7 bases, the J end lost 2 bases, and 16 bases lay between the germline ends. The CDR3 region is CASNHRAGFTDTQYF. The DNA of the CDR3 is TGTGCCAGCAACCACAGGGCCGGTTTCACAGATACGCAGTATTTT.

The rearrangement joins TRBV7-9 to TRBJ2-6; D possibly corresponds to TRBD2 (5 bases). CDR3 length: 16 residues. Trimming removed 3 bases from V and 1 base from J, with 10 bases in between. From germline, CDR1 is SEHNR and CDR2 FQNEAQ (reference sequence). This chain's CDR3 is CASSLPPGSGANVLTF. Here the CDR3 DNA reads TGTGCCAGCAGCTTGCCCCCGGGGTCTGGGGCCAACGTCCTGACTTTC. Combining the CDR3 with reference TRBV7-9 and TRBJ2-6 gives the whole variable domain DTGVSQNPRHKITKRGQNVTFRCDPISEHNRLYWYRQTLGQGPEFLTYFQNEAQLEKSRLLSDRFSAERPKGSFSTLEIQRTEQGDSAMYLCASSLPPGSGANVLTFGAGSRLTVL.

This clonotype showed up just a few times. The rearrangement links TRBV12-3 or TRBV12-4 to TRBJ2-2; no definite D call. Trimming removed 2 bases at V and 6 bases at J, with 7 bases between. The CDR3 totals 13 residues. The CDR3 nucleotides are TGTGCCAGCAGTTTAAGGTTACCCGGGGAGCTGTTTTTT. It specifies CASSLRLPGELFF.

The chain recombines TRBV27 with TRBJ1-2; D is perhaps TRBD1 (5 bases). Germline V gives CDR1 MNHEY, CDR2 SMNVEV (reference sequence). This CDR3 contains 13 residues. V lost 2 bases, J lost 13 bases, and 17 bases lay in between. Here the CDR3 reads CASSLAPGRPGTF. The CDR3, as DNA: TGTGCCAGCAGTTTAGCCCCAGGGAGACCGGGCACCTTC.

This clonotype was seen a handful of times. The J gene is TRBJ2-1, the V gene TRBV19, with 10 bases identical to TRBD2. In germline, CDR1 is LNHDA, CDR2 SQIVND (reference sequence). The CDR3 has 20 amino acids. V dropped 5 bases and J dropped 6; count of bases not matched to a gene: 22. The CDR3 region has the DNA TGTGCCAGTAGTGACTATAGACGGGAGCGGGGGGGCCCCAATACCAATGAGCAGTTCTTC. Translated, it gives CASSDYRRERGGPNTNEQFF.

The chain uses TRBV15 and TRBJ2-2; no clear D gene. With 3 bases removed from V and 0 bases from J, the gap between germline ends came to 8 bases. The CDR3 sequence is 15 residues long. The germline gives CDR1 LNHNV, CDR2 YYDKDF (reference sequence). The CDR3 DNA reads TGTGCCACCAGCAGGGTGGGTGCGAACACCGGGGAGCTGTTTTTT. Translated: CATSRVGANTGELFF.

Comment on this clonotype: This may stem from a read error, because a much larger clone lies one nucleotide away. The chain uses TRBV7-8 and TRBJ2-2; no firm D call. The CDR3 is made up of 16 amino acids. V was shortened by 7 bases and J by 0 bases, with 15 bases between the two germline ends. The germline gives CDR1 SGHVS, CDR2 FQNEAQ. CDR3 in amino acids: CASISLSSSNTGELFF. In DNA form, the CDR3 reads TGTGCCAGCATCTCCTTGTCGAGCTCGAACACCGGGGAGCTGTTTTTT.

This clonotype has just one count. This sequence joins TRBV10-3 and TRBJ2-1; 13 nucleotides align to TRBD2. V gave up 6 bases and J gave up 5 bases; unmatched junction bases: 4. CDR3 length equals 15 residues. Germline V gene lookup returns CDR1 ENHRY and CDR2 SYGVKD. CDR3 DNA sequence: TGTGCCATCAGGCTGACTAGCGGGGGGAACAATGAGCAGTTCTTC. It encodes CAIRLTSGGNNEQFF.

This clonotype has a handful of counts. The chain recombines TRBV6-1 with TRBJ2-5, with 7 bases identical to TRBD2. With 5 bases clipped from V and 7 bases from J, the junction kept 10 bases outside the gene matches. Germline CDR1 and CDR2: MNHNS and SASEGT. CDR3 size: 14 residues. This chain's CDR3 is CASSPRLAPVTQYF. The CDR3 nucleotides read TGTGCCAGCAGTCCAAGACTAGCCCCCGTGACCCAGTACTTC.

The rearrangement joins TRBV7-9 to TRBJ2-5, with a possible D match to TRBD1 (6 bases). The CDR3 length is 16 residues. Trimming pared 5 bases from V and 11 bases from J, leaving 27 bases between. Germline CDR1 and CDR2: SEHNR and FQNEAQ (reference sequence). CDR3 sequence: CASSAGAGGGPPSQYF. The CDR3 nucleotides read TGTGCCAGCAGCGCTGGAGCAGGTGGGGGCCCTCCCTCACAGTACTTC. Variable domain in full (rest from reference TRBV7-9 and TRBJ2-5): DTGVSQNPRHKITKRGQNVTFRCDPISEHNRLYWYRQTLGQGPEFLTYFQNEAQLEKSRLLSDRFSAERPKGSFSTLEIQRTEQGDSAMYLCASSAGAGGGPPSQYFGPGTRLLVL.

CDR3 region: CASSEYPGTVTGELFF. The DNA for the CDR3 is TGTGCCAGCAGTGAATATCCAGGGACCGTCACCGGGGAGCTGTTTTTT. This chain joins TRBV25-1 and TRBJ2-2; D tentatively reads TRBD1 or TRBD2 (5 bases each). The V gene lost 0 bases and the J gene lost 4 bases, with 12 bases spanning the gap. CDR1 and CDR2 from the germline V gene are MGHDK and SYGVNS. The CDR3 is made up of 16 amino acids.

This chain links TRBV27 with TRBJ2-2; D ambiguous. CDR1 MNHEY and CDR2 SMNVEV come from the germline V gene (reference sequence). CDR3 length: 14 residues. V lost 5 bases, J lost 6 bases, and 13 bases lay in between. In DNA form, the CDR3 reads TGTGCCAGCAGTAGCCCCGGGCAACCCGGGGAGCTGTTTTTT. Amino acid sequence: CASSSPGQPGELFF.

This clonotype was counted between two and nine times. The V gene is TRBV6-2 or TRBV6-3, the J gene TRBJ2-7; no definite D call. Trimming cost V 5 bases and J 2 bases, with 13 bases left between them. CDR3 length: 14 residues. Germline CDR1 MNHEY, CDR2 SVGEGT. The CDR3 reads CASSGRTPAYEQYV. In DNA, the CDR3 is TGTGCCAGCAGTGGACGGACCCCCGCCTACGAGCAGTACGTC.

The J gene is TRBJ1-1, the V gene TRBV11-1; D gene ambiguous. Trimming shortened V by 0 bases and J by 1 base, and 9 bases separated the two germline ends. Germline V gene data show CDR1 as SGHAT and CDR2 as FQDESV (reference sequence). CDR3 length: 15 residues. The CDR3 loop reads CASSLAAPSNTEAFF. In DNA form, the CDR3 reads TGTGCCAGCAGCTTAGCGGCCCCTTCGAACACTGAAGCTTTCTTT.

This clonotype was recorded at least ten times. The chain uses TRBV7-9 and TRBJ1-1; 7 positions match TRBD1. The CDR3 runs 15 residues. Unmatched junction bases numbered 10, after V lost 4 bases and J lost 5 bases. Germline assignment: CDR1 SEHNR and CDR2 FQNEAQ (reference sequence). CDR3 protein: CASSYLDRVKTEAFF. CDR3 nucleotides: TGTGCCAGCAGCTACCTTGACAGGGTAAAAACTGAAGCTTTCTTT.

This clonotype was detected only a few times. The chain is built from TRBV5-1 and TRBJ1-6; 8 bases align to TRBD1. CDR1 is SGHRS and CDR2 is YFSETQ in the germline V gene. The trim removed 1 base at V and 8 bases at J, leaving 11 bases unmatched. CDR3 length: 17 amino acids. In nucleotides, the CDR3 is TGCGCCAGCAGCTTGTTAGGCCTCGGGACAGGTTATTCACCCCTCCACTTT. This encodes CASSLLGLGTGYSPLHF.

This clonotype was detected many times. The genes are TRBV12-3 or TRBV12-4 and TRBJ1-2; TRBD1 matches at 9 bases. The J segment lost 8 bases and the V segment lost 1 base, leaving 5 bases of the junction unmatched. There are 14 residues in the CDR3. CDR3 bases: TGTGCCAGCAGTTTAGTGGGACAGGGTGACGGCTACACCTTC. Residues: CASSLVGQGDGYTF.

CDR3 nucleotide sequence: TGTGCCAGTAGTACCTCTCCGTTGCGGGAGCAGTTCTTC. It yields the protein CASSTSPLREQFF. The chain joins TRBV19 to TRBJ2-1; D unclear. Germline V CDR1 and CDR2: LNHDA, SQIVND (reference sequence). V was pared by 4 bases and J by 10 bases, with 14 bases between. CDR3 length equals 13 residues.

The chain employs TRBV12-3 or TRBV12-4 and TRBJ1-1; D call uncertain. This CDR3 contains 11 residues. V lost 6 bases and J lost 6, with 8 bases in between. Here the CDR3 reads CASRLGPEAFF. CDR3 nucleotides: TGTGCCAGCAGGCTGGGTCCTGAAGCTTTCTTT.